This T cell receptor beta chain was found in a study of CD8+ T cells in alopecia areata. About the research overall: Treatment of the treated patients consisted of oral tofacitinib, 5 to 10 mg twice daily.

Study-level findings and limits: Alopecia totalis/universalis scalp especially showed more expanded CD8+ clones than normal scalp. Clonality in the scalp and expanded CD8+ clones ranked among the top 100 were significantly decreased by tofacitinib. Against the mouse data, patients shared TCRs less clearly, possibly for HLA reasons.

The treatment was: oral pan-JAK inhibitor, 5-10 mg twice daily. On this clone: The antigen is not known.

CDR3 length: 15 amino acids. The V segment lost 9 bases and the J segment 0 bases; nucleotides outside the gene matches: 8. Germline CDR1 is LNHDA and CDR2 is SQIVND (reference sequence). RNA extraction was followed by reverse transcription into cDNA, which acted as the sequencing template. The data were produced by immunoSEQ multiplex PCR, yet TCRdb's version contains in-frame clones alone and is incomplete. There are more than 90,000 clones in the sample; approximately 59% occur only once, and just under 30% lies in the top ten. The V gene is TRBV19, the J gene TRBJ1-5; 7 bases are shared with TRBD1. The TCR comes from a human donor with alopecia areata. The sequences come from CD8+ T cells sorted from blood, collected at week 4, from a patient treated with tofacitinib. The CDR3 region is CASTTGDYSNQPQHF. The CDR3 DNA sequence: TGTGCCAGCACAACAGGGGATTATAGCAATCAGCCCCAGCATTTT.